The 21 T cell receptor beta chains below come from one sample, sequenced in a study of cytomegalovirus exposure and HLA in healthy donors. Amplification used 60 Vbeta primers and 13 Jbeta primers. Here immunoSEQ multiplex PCR was the method, and the copy in TCRdb shows in-frame clones only, minus some. The sample carries about 160,000 clones, approximately 77% recorded once. Sequencing used PBMCs. Receptors originate from a female donor in good health and CMV-seronegative.

The genes are TRBV28 and TRBJ2-7, with 11 bases lining up with TRBD1. The CDR3 is 16 residues long. J lost 6 bases, V lost 6 bases, and 13 bases had no gene match. The germline gives CDR1 MDHEN, CDR2 SYDVKM. CDR3 sequence reads: CASSWWDRGGPLEQYF. CDR3 DNA: TGTGCCAGCAGCTGGTGGGACAGGGGGGGCCCCCTCGAGCAGTACTTC.

The chain employs TRBV6-1 and TRBJ2-3, with 7 nucleotides matching TRBD1. V trimming: 6 bases; J trimming: 1 base; junction bases outside the gene matches: 7. The germline V gene encodes CDR1 MNHNS and CDR2 SASEGT. The CDR3 extends over 15 amino acids. CDR3 nucleotides: TGTGCCAGCAGGAATGAACAGGGGCGCACAGATACGCAGTATTTT. It is translated as CASRNEQGRTDTQYF.

This chain links TRBV28 with TRBJ1-3; D possibly corresponds to TRBD1 (5 bases). The CDR3 length is 15 residues. Trimming shortened V by 5 bases and J by 4 bases, and 15 bases separated the two germline ends. CDR1 is MDHEN and CDR2 is SYDVKM in the germline V gene. This CDR3 reads CASSAGGMGGNTIYF. The CDR3 DNA reads as TGTGCCAGCAGTGCCGGGGGGATGGGGGGAAACACCATATATTTT.

This sequence joins TRBV6-1 and TRBJ2-7; maybe TRBD2 (6 bases). Germline V CDR1 and CDR2: MNHNS, SASEGT. V was trimmed by 3 bases and J by 0 bases, leaving 12 bases between them. This CDR3 spans 15 amino acids. The CDR3 is CASSDGRGLSYEQYF. DNA for the CDR3: TGTGCCAGCAGTGACGGGCGGGGCCTCTCCTACGAGCAGTACTTC.

This clone turned up a few times. The rearrangement joins TRBV6-4 to TRBJ2-3; 10 nucleotides line up with TRBD1. CDR1 is MRHNA and CDR2 is SNTAGT in the germline V gene. V shed 4 bases, J shed 5 bases, and the junction held 12 bases outside the gene matches. The CDR3 runs to 17 residues. The CDR3 DNA sequence: TGTGCCAGCAGTGTTTCACCCGGGACAGGGGCGGGAGATACGCAGTATTTT. Translating gives CASSVSPGTGAGDTQYF.

V and J are TRBV27 and TRBJ2-3, with TRBD1 matching over 9 bases. CDR1 and CDR2 (germline): MNHEY, SMNVEV (reference sequence). After removal of 6 bases from V and 6 bases from J, the junction contained 13 bases not matched to a gene. This CDR3 region has 16 residues. The CDR3 DNA sequence: TGTGCCAGCAGGTACAGGGGGCCGGTCGGTTGGGATACGCAGTATTTT. It yields the protein CASRYRGPVGWDTQYF.

The gene calls are TRBV19 and TRBJ1-5; D might be TRBD1 (5 bases). Between the trimmed V and J ends, which lost 7 bases and 7 bases, there was a span of 11 bases. The CDR3 has 12 amino acids. CDR1 is LNHDA and CDR2 is SQIVND in the germline V gene (reference sequence). The CDR3 DNA is TGTGCCAGTATGGGCGGGACGCAGCCCCAGCATTTT. Protein product: CASMGGTQPQHF.

The chain has TRBV29-1 and TRBJ1-1; D is unresolved. Germline assignment: CDR1 SQVTM and CDR2 ANQGSEA. CDR3 length: 14 residues. V lost 7 bases and J lost 0, with 15 bases in between. CDR3 amino acids: CSAAPGSMNTEAFF. CDR3 coding DNA: TGCAGCGCCGCTCCCGGGTCAATGAACACTGAAGCTTTCTTT.

There are a few counts of this clone. The V call is TRBV7-2, the J call TRBJ2-3; D is unresolved. Germline V CDR1 and CDR2: SGHTA, FQGNSA. Trimming took off 1 base at V and 1 base at J, with 3 bases between the two ends. CDR3 length: 13 amino acids. The CDR3 spells CASSLGGTDTQYF. The DNA of the CDR3 is TGTGCCAGCAGCTTAGGAGGCACAGATACGCAGTATTTT.

The chain recombines TRBV5-8 with TRBJ1-5; 10 nucleotides agree with TRBD1. CDR3 length equals 16 residues. V was pared by 4 bases and J by 3 bases, with 7 bases of the junction left unmatched. The germline CDR1 and CDR2 sequences are SGHTS and YDEGEE. CDR3: CASSLTGTGVNQPQHF. Here the CDR3 DNA reads TGTGCCAGCAGCCTGACCGGGACAGGGGTCAATCAGCCCCAGCATTTT.

This clone has a single count. The chain recombines TRBV1 with TRBJ2-7; the DNA was not compared with TRBD1, the D call given in the table. TRBV1 is labeled a pseudogene. This CDR3 comprises 18 residues. CDR3 sequence (DNA): TGCACCACCCGGGGACAGGGGACCGGAGATATCTATTCCTACGAGCAGTACTTC. Translation: CTTRGQGTGDIYSYEQYF.

The V call is TRBV11-2, the J call TRBJ2-5; 12 bases line up with TRBD2. J was trimmed by 5 bases and V by 5 bases; bases with no gene match: 6. The length of the CDR3 is 15 residues. The germline gives CDR1 SGHAT, CDR2 FQNNGV. The CDR3 sequence is CASSTGLAGSETQYF. As DNA, the CDR3 is TGTGCCAGCAGCACAGGACTAGCGGGGTCCGAGACCCAGTACTTC. Complete variable domain (other parts from reference TRBV11-2 and TRBJ2-5): EAGVAQSPRYKIIEKRQSVAFWCNPISGHATLYWYQQILGQGPKLLIQFQNNGVVDDSQLPKDRFSAERLKGVDSTLKIQPAKLEDSAVYLCASSTGLAGSETQYFGPGTRLLVL.

CDR3 sequence: CASSIVGGGNNEQFF. The CDR3 region has the DNA TGTGCCAGTAGTATAGTGGGCGGGGGGAACAATGAGCAGTTCTTC. The chain uses TRBV19 and TRBJ2-1; the match to TRBD2 covers 8 bases. CDR3 length: 15 amino acids. The germline gives CDR1 LNHDA, CDR2 SQIVND (reference sequence). V gave up 1 base and J gave up 5 bases; unmatched junction bases: 4.

The sample holds a few counts of this clone. The V call is TRBV7-3, the J call TRBJ2-3; 7 nucleotides align to TRBD1. This CDR3 has 14 amino acids. Unmatched junction bases numbered 7, after V lost 5 bases and J lost 5 bases. In germline, CDR1 is SGHTA, CDR2 FQGTGA. CDR3 residues: CASSHPGQRDTQYF. CDR3 in DNA: TGTGCCAGCAGCCACCCGGGACAGCGAGATACGCAGTATTTT.

The V call is TRBV6-5, the J call TRBJ1-2, with unresolved D. V shed 5 bases and J shed 8 bases, with 18 bases lying between them. This CDR3 spans 14 amino acids. Germline CDR1 MNHEY, CDR2 SVGAGI. For the CDR3, the DNA is TGTGCCAGCAGTCGCGACGGGTCCAAAAAGGGCTACACCTTC. Encoded protein: CASSRDGSKKGYTF.

This chain joins TRBV30 and TRBJ1-5; D not resolved. Germline V gene sequence: CDR1 GTSNPN, CDR2 SVGIG (reference sequence). V was cut by 0 bases and J by 9 bases, with 15 bases left in between. The CDR3 consists of 14 residues. CDR3 region: CAWSVRTVSGPQHF. The CDR3 nucleotides read TGTGCCTGGAGTGTACGTACGGTCTCGGGGCCCCAGCATTTT.

Turning to this clone: The germline gene is not matched at one end of the junction; a read error may be the cause. This chain uses TRBV7-9 with TRBJ1-2; the match to TRBD1 covers 12 bases. The CDR3 length is 16 residues. Germline V gene lookup returns CDR1 SEHNR and CDR2 FQNEAQ (reference sequence). The chain's CDR3 is CSSSDLMGQGAYGYTF. Here the CDR3 DNA reads TGTTCCAGCAGCGACCTAATGGGACAGGGGGCCTATGGCTACACCTTC.

The chain joins TRBV7-8 to TRBJ1-2, with unresolved D. The CDR3 runs to 15 residues. V was clipped by 1 base and J by 2 bases, with 11 bases between them. Per germline, CDR1 SGHVS and CDR2 FQNEAQ. DNA of the CDR3: TGTGCCAGCAGCTTAGGACTCCGGAGGAACTATGGCTACACCTTC. This gives the protein CASSLGLRRNYGYTF.

V and J are TRBV4-3 and TRBJ1-1; D unresolved. This CDR3 region has 16 residues. V shed 0 bases and J shed 3 bases, with 14 bases lying between them. Germline V gene lookup returns CDR1 LGHNA and CDR2 YSLEER. The DNA of the CDR3 is TGCGCCAGCAGCCAAGATCGTGCTCCGAGGGACACTGAAGCTTTCTTT. Translated, it gives CASSQDRAPRDTEAFF.

In this sample, this clone turned up once. The chain is built from TRBV6-1 and TRBJ1-5; 7 bases fit TRBD1. The V and J ends lost 4 bases and 0 bases, in that order; junction bases with no gene match: 3. From germline, CDR1 is MNHNS and CDR2 SASEGT. CDR3 length: 15 residues. DNA for the CDR3: TGTGCCAGCAGTGGACAGGGACTTAGCAATCAGCCCCAGCATTTT. Protein product: CASSGQGLSNQPQHF.

The table lists this clone with a few counts. This chain connects TRBV2 to TRBJ2-7, with TRBD2 identical over 7 bases. Germline V gene sequence: CDR1 SNHLY, CDR2 FYNNEI. Trimming cost V 2 bases and J 3 bases; bases outside gene matches: 7. The CDR3 runs to 15 residues. CDR3 sequence: CASSEMGLAVYEQYF. CDR3 bases: TGTGCCAGCAGTGAAATGGGTCTAGCGGTCTACGAGCAGTACTTC.